This entry lists 7 T cell receptor beta chains sequenced from one sample in a study of tumor and adjacent non-tumor tissue in lung cancer. The template was RNA from unsorted bulk tissue. Three rounds of nested PCR, following a modified ARM-PCR protocol, produced the TCRbeta library. One entry per CDR3 protein results from TCRdb running MiXCR on the multiplex PCR reads. The profile shows approximately 75,000 distinct CDR3 sequences, roughly 73% of them singletons. Sequencing input: lung tumor tissue. The source is a woman between 50 and 59 years old with non-small cell lung cancer.

With respect to this clonotype: The CDR3 ends on some other residue instead of the conserved phenylalanine or tryptophan, so this is likely a read error. The chain joins TRBV11-2 to TRBJ1-1; weak D call: TRBD1 (5 bases). Trimming pared 11 bases from V and 1 base from J, leaving 23 bases between. The CDR3 spans 16 residues. Germline CDR1 reads SGHAT; CDR2 reads FQNNGV. Here the CDR3 DNA reads TGTGCCTGTAGCTTAGGACGAGGCGGGGGGAACACTGAAGCTTTCATT. It encodes CACSLGRGGGNTEAFI.

This clonotype has just one count. V usage is TRBV10-2 and J usage is TRBJ1-5, with no clear D. The CDR3 loop spans 13 amino acids. Trimming stripped 4 bases from V and 12 bases from J, with 16 bases between. Looked up from germline, CDR1 is WSHSY and CDR2 is SAAADI. CDR3 sequence (DNA): TGCGCCAGCAGTGTGTCGATCCCCCTGAGCCAGCATTTT. Protein product: CASSVSIPLSQHF.

Notes on this clonotype: One end of the junction does not line up with germline, which may come from a read error. The rearrangement joins TRBV7-3 to TRBJ2-1, with D perhaps TRBD2 (5 bases). Looked up from germline, CDR1 is SGHTA and CDR2 is FQGTGA. This CDR3 is 16 amino acids long. DNA of the CDR3: TGTGCCAGCAGCTTATGGCCGAGGAGGTCCTACAATGAGCATTTCTTC. Encoded protein: CASSLWPRRSYNEHFF.

On this clonotype: An end of the junction differs from the germline gene, which may be a read error. The chain has TRBV6-5 and TRBJ2-1, with D perhaps TRBD2 (6 bases). The CDR3 totals 14 residues. From germline, CDR1 is MNHEY and CDR2 SVGAGI. CDR3 sequence (DNA): TGTGCCAGCAGAGAGGACTACATTTACAACGAGCAGTTCTTC. This translates into CASREDYIYNEQFF.

Regarding this clonotype: The junction shows a germline mismatch at one end, possibly a read error. The J gene is TRBJ1-5, the V gene TRBV11-3; 7 positions agree with TRBD1. CDR1 is SGHNT, CDR2 YENEEA, per germline. This CDR3 comprises 20 residues. The CDR3 is CARSLTATQGDRGDDLPQHF. CDR3 nucleotide sequence: TGTGCCAGGAGCTTAACCGCGACTCAGGGGGACCGAGGTGACGATCTGCCCCAACATTTT.

This clonotype has at least ten counts. This chain uses TRBV28 with TRBJ2-3, with TRBD2 matching 8 bases. The V gene's germline CDR1 is MDHEN and CDR2 SYDVKM. The V gene end was trimmed by 6 bases and the J gene end by 0 bases; junction bases not matched to a gene: 8. This CDR3 has 16 amino acids. The DNA for the CDR3 is TGTGCCAGCAGCAGACTAGCGCGAGCTAGCACAGATACGCAGTATTTT. Encoded protein: CASSRLARASTDTQYF.

Notes on this clonotype: A junction boundary mismatches the germline segment, possibly from a read error. The genes are TRBV6-6 and TRBJ1-6; TRBD1 matches 10 bases. This CDR3 is 14 amino acids long. Germline V gene data show CDR1 as MNHNY and CDR2 as SVGAGI (reference sequence). The CDR3 sequence is CASGFGTGVSHLHF. The CDR3 DNA reads as TGTGCCAGCGGCTTCGGGACAGGGGTATCACACCTCCACTTT.